The 23 T cell receptor beta chains in this list originate from one sample, sequenced in a study of cytomegalovirus exposure and HLA in healthy donors (dated by TCRdb to the late 2010s). Libraries were prepared through the immunoSEQ multiplex PCR assay. The multiplex PCR relied on a mix of 60 forward primers for TCR Vbeta segments and 13 reverse primers for TCR Jbeta segments. As stored in TCRdb, this immuneACCESS dataset retains in-frame rearrangements with V and J assigned. A fraction of the clones does not appear; measured against another copy, unresolved V genes explain less than half of the discrepancy, and the remainder lacks a known reason. The data table for this sample lists 65,000 to 90,000 clones. 2.5% to 3% of the sample comes from the top ten. The specimen was PBMCs. Receptors originate from a middle-aged man in good health and CMV-seronegative.

The chain couples TRBV10-3 to TRBJ1-5; TRBD1 aligns across 10 bases. The CDR3 is 15 amino acids. With 4 bases clipped from V and 3 bases from J, the junction kept 3 bases outside the gene matches. Germline CDR1 and CDR2: ENHRY and SYGVKD. Written as DNA, the CDR3 is TGTGCCATCAGTGGAGGGACAGGGGACAATCAGCCCCAGCATTTT. Its protein is CAISGGTGDNQPQHF.

J is TRBJ2-1 and V is TRBV25-1, with a weak D call TRBD2 (6 bases). This CDR3 is built from 14 residues. V was cut by 9 bases and J by 2 bases, with 14 bases left in between. Germline V lookup: CDR1 MGHDK, CDR2 SYGVNS. The CDR3: CASRAAGTYNEQFF. DNA for the CDR3: TGTGCCAGTAGGGCCGCGGGGACCTACAATGAGCAGTTCTTC. Filled out from reference TRBV25-1 and TRBJ2-1, the complete variable domain reads EADIYQTPRYLVIGTGKKITLECSQTMGHDKMYWYQQDPGMELHLIHYSYGVNSTEKGDLSSESTVSRIRTEHFPLTLESARPSHTSQYLCASRAAGTYNEQFFGPGTRLTVL.

This chain uses TRBV7-6 with TRBJ1-1; 7 bases agree with TRBD1. J gave up 4 bases and V 4 bases, and 6 bases lay outside the gene matches. The CDR3 covers 14 residues. CDR1 is SGHVS and CDR2 is FNYEAQ in the germline V gene. Here the CDR3 reads CASSSDRAFTEAFF. CDR3 sequence (DNA): TGTGCCAGCAGCTCTGACAGGGCCTTCACTGAAGCTTTCTTT.

This chain joins TRBV4-2 and TRBJ2-4, with D tentatively TRBD2 (5 bases). The germline V and J ends were trimmed by 0 bases and 2 bases, with 11 bases remaining between them. CDR1 is LGHNA, CDR2 YNFKEQ, per germline. This CDR3 is built from 16 residues. CDR3 amino acids: CASSQDFTGSKNIQYF. The CDR3 nucleotides are TGTGCCAGCAGCCAAGATTTTACGGGATCCAAAAACATTCAGTACTTC.

The V gene is TRBV28, the J gene TRBJ2-7; 10 nucleotides agree with TRBD1. CDR1 and CDR2 (germline): MDHEN, SYDVKM. The J segment lost 3 bases and the V segment lost 4 bases, leaving 9 bases of the junction unmatched. The CDR3 loop spans 16 amino acids. CDR3: CASSSPRDRGSYEQYF. CDR3 nucleotides: TGTGCCAGCAGTTCCCCCCGGGACAGGGGTAGCTACGAGCAGTACTTC.

The CDR3 spells CASSGDRVESGNTIYF. CDR3 nucleotide sequence: TGTGCCAGCAGTGGGGACAGGGTCGAGTCTGGAAACACCATATATTTT. This chain joins TRBV2 and TRBJ1-3; 9 bases agree with TRBD1. V was clipped by 4 bases and J by 1 base; unmatched bases: 5. Germline V CDR1 and CDR2: SNHLY, FYNNEI. The CDR3 runs to 16 residues.

J is TRBJ2-7 and V is TRBV30, with 9 bases identical to TRBD1. CDR1 is GTSNPN, CDR2 SVGIG, per germline (reference sequence). The CDR3 loop spans 14 amino acids. The V segment lost 3 bases and the J segment 7 bases; nucleotides outside the gene matches: 10. CDR3: CAWSSSGTGWEQYF. As DNA, the CDR3 is TGTGCCTGGAGCAGCTCCGGGACAGGGTGGGAGCAGTACTTC. Supplemented by reference TRBV30 and TRBJ2-7, the full variable domain reads SQTIHQWPATLVQPVGSPLSLECTVEGTSNPNLYWYRQAAGRGLQLLFYSVGIGQISSEVPQNLSASRPQDRQFILSSKKLLLSDSGFYLCAWSSSGTGWEQYFGPGTRLTVT.

The CDR3 loop is CASSSAGGGNNEQFF. The CDR3 DNA reads as TGTGCCAGCAGTTCAGCGGGAGGGGGTAACAATGAGCAGTTCTTC. The chain couples TRBV6-5 to TRBJ2-1, with 10 bases that match TRBD2. The CDR3 loop spans 15 amino acids. CDR1 is MNHEY and CDR2 is SVGAGI in the germline V gene. The J segment lost 5 bases and the V segment lost 4 bases, leaving 5 bases of the junction unmatched.

The rearrangement links TRBV14 to TRBJ1-2; D unresolved. Looked up from germline, CDR1 is SGHDN and CDR2 is FVKESK. V shed 1 base and J shed 8 bases, with 11 bases lying between them. The CDR3 spans 13 residues. CDR3: CASSQGAVGGYTF. CDR3 in DNA: TGTGCCAGCAGCCAAGGGGCAGTAGGCGGCTACACCTTC. The entire variable domain, with the rest obtained from reference TRBV14 and TRBJ1-2, is as follows: EAGVTQFPSHSVIEKGQTVTLRCDPISGHDNLYWYRRVMGKEIKFLLHFVKESKQDESGMPNNRFLAERTGGTYSTLKVQPAELEDSGVYFCASSQGAVGGYTFGSGTRLTVV.

V gene TRBV27 combines with J gene TRBJ1-1, with 8 bases that match TRBD1. With V trimmed by 3 bases and J by 0 bases, 6 bases remained unmatched. Germline V gene data show CDR1 as MNHEY and CDR2 as SMNVEV (reference sequence). CDR3 length equals 16 residues. CDR3 sequence reads: CASSLVAGGMNTEAFF. Written as DNA, the CDR3 is TGTGCCAGCAGTTTGGTGGCAGGGGGCATGAACACTGAAGCTTTCTTT.

This sequence joins TRBV13 and TRBJ1-1; TRBD1 is a possible D gene (6 bases). The CDR3 is made up of 15 amino acids. Germline loops: CDR1 PRHDT, CDR2 FYEKMQ (reference sequence). V was trimmed by 4 bases and J by 0 bases, leaving 12 bases between them. CDR3 in amino acids: CASSYQQGVNTEAFF. The CDR3 DNA is TGTGCCAGCAGCTATCAACAGGGTGTGAACACTGAAGCTTTCTTT.

The J gene is TRBJ2-3, the V gene TRBV11-2; TRBD2 aligns across 13 bases. CDR3 length equals 18 residues. Per the germline V gene, CDR1 is SGHAT and CDR2 is FQNNGV. The J segment lost 1 base and the V segment lost 5 bases, leaving 9 bases of the junction unmatched. CDR3 nucleotide sequence: TGTGCCAGCAGCCCATGGTTTGGGACTAGCGGGGGCACAGATACGCAGTATTTT. The encoded protein is CASSPWFGTSGGTDTQYF.

The V and J genes are TRBV4-1 and TRBJ2-3; TRBD2 aligns across 10 bases. The CDR3 runs 18 residues. The V gene end was trimmed by 7 bases and the J gene end by 6 bases; junction bases not matched to a gene: 19. Germline V gene sequence: CDR1 MGHRA, CDR2 YSYEKL. The CDR3 coding sequence is TGCGCCAGCACAGGGCCGGGACTAGCGTCTCCCGGGGTGGATACGCAGTATTTT. Encoded protein: CASTGPGLASPGVDTQYF.

The chain employs TRBV9 and TRBJ2-2; 9 bases align to TRBD2. This CDR3 region has 16 residues. J was trimmed by 1 base and V by 5 bases; bases with no gene match: 6. Per germline, CDR1 SGDLS and CDR2 YYNGEE. The CDR3 DNA sequence: TGTGCCAGCAGTCCTCGGACTAGCGTGAACACCGGGGAGCTGTTTTTT. Translating it yields CASSPRTSVNTGELFF.

This chain links TRBV28 with TRBJ1-6, with 10 bases fitting TRBD1. The V segment lost 4 bases and the J segment 7 bases; nucleotides outside the gene matches: 7. The CDR3 has 16 residues. Germline CDR1 reads MDHEN; CDR2 reads SYDVKM. CDR3 loop: CASSSIRQGANSPLHF. Written as DNA, the CDR3 is TGTGCCAGCAGTTCCATACGACAGGGGGCGAATTCACCCCTCCACTTT.

CDR3 bases: TGTGCCAGCAGTTTATCGGGTACTGGGGCCAACGTCCTGACTTTC. This gives the protein CASSLSGTGANVLTF. The J gene is TRBJ2-6, the V gene TRBV28; D is unclear. The CDR3 is 15 residues long. Germline CDR1 is MDHEN and CDR2 is SYDVKM. The V end lost 1 base, the J end lost 2 bases, and 6 bases lay between the germline ends.

CDR3 bases: TGTGCCAGCAGACGGACAGGGTTCGAGCAGTACTTC. This encodes CASRRTGFEQYF. The chain is built from TRBV5-6 and TRBJ2-7, with 8 bases identical to TRBD1. The V segment lost 5 bases and the J segment 6 bases; nucleotides outside the gene matches: 4. The CDR3 length is 12 residues. Germline V gene data show CDR1 as SGHDT and CDR2 as YYEEEE. Full variable domain (rest looked up from reference TRBV5-6 and TRBJ2-7): DAGVTQSPTHLIKTRGQQVTLRCSPKSGHDTVSWYQQALGQGPQFIFQYYEEEERQRGNFPDRFSGHQFPNYSSELNVNALLLGDSALYLCASRRTGFEQYFGPGTRLTVT.

The V gene is TRBV5-6, the J gene TRBJ2-7; D is possibly TRBD1 (6 bases). In germline, CDR1 is SGHDT, CDR2 YYEEEE. With 0 bases removed from V and 3 bases from J, the gap between germline ends came to 16 bases. The CDR3 is made up of 16 amino acids. CDR3 residues: CASSLGAGATYYEQYF. CDR3 nucleotide sequence: TGTGCCAGCAGCTTGGGGGCAGGGGCAACTTACTACGAGCAGTACTTC.

The V and J genes are TRBV5-1 and TRBJ2-3; 11 nucleotides line up with TRBD2. The CDR3 has 15 amino acids. Germline loops: CDR1 SGHRS, CDR2 YFSETQ. V shed 1 base, J shed 6 bases, and the junction held 4 bases outside the gene matches. CDR3 DNA sequence: TGCGCCAGCAGCTTGACTAGCGGGGGTGGGGATACGCAGTATTTT. It translates to CASSLTSGGGDTQYF.

The chain recombines TRBV30 with TRBJ2-5; 16 bases match TRBD2. V dropped 5 bases and J dropped 9; count of bases not matched to a gene: 3. Germline assignment: CDR1 GTSNPN and CDR2 SVGIG (reference sequence). The CDR3 consists of 13 residues. DNA of the CDR3: TGTGCCTGGTCAGGGACTAGCGGGGGGGCCCAGTACTTC. Amino acids: CAWSGTSGGAQYF.

The chain couples TRBV6-1 to TRBJ2-1, with 7 bases that match TRBD1. The germline V gene has CDR1 MNHNS and CDR2 SASEGT. This CDR3 comprises 16 residues. Losses at the gene ends were 4 bases for V and 4 bases for J; bases not matched to a gene: 10. The CDR3 sequence: CASSARPGTEYNEQFF. As DNA, the CDR3 is TGTGCCAGCAGTGCCAGACCCGGGACAGAGTACAATGAGCAGTTCTTC.

The V call is TRBV7-6, the J call TRBJ2-3; 14 positions agree with TRBD2. The CDR3 totals 16 residues. Germline V gene data show CDR1 as SGHVS and CDR2 as FNYEAQ. V trimming: 1 base; J trimming: 3 bases; junction bases outside the gene matches: 0. Here the CDR3 DNA reads TGTGCCAGCAGCTTAGGACTAGCGGGGGGGACAGATACGCAGTATTTT. The encoded protein is CASSLGLAGGTDTQYF.

The chain has TRBV29-1 and TRBJ1-1; weak D call: TRBD1 (5 bases). Germline CDR1 is SQVTM and CDR2 is ANQGSEA. V was trimmed by 5 bases and J by 6 bases, leaving 19 bases between them. This CDR3 is 14 amino acids long. CDR3 in DNA: TGCAGCGTTTTCCACCCGCAGGGAATGTCTGAAGCTTTCTTT. Encoded protein: CSVFHPQGMSEAFF.